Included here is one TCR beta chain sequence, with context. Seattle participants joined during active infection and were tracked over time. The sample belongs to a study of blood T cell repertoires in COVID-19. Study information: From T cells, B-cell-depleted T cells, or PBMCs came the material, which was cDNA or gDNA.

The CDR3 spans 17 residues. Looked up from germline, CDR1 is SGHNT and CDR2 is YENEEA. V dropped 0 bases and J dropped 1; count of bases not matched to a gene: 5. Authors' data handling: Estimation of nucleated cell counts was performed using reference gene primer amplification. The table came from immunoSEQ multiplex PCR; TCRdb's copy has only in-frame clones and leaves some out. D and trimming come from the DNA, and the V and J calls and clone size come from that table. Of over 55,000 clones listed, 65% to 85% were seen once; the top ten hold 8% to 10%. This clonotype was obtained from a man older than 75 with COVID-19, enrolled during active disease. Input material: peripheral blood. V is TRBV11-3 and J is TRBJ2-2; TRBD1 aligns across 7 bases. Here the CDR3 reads CASSLEGQSLNTGELFF. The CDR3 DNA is TGTGCCAGCAGCTTAGAGGGACAGAGCCTGAACACCGGGGAGCTGTTTTTT.